This TCR beta chain was retrieved from a study of molecular identifiers for immune sequencing clone quantification. Germline V gene data show CDR1 as SEHNR and CDR2 as FQNEAQ (reference sequence). Trimming left V 0 bases short and J 6 bases short, with 11 bases between. The CDR3 sequence is 14 residues long. Via MiXCR, TCRdb re-called the PCR reads, giving one row per CDR3 protein. The table shows approximately 680,000 distinct CDR3 sequences, with approximately 24% occurring only once. The TCR was taken from a human donor in good health. Some libraries in this study had Jurkat cell RNA spiked in. The chain recombines TRBV7-9 with TRBJ1-2; possibly TRBD1 for D (5 bases). The sequenced sample consisted of naive CD8+ T cells from blood, with Jurkat cell RNA spiked in. Documented subset: FACS-sorted CD8+CD4-CCR7+CD45RA+ naive T cells. CDR3 in amino acids: CASSLAGGVDGYTF. For the CDR3, the DNA is TGTGCCAGCAGCTTAGCGGGGGGAGTGGATGGCTACACCTTC.